These 22 T cell receptor beta chains came from one sample sequenced in a study of T cell repertoires in cytomegalovirus infection. Their target antigens are unknown. TCRdb re-analysed the reads in MiXCR, keeping a single row per CDR3 protein. Found here are a few hundred thousand distinct CDR3 sequences, 25% to 30% of them singletons; the top ten hold roughly 20%. The sequenced sample was cultured PBMCs, obtained from culture after CMV antigen stimulation. Receptors were obtained from a human donor in good health (CMV status not recorded). Some clones in this sample may be carry-over from other donors' samples.

The chain recombines TRBV27 with TRBJ1-2; the D gene is possibly TRBD1 (5 bases). The CDR3 has 16 amino acids. Germline V CDR1 and CDR2: MNHEY, SMNVEV (reference sequence). V gave up 4 bases and J gave up 8 bases, with 23 bases separating them. Here the CDR3 reads CASSSIRGSLRGGYTF. CDR3 DNA: TGTGCCAGCAGTTCAATCCGGGGCTCACTCCGCGGAGGCTACACCTTC.

The chain joins TRBV10-3 to TRBJ2-5; 7 positions agree with TRBD1. Germline CDR1 is ENHRY and CDR2 is SYGVKD. Germline trimming cut 10 bases from V and 5 bases from J; bases unmatched to any gene: 10. There are 13 residues in the CDR3. This CDR3 reads CATRDSLGETQYF. Here the CDR3 DNA reads TGTGCCACCAGGGACAGTCTCGGGGAGACCCAGTACTTC.

This clonotype has at least ten counts. The rearrangement joins TRBV7-3 to TRBJ2-1, with D unresolved. The V and J ends lost 5 bases and 0 bases respectively, with 11 bases between them. CDR1 and CDR2 (germline): SGHTA, FQGTGA. This CDR3 comprises 15 residues. CDR3 loop: CASSTALSSYNEQFF. DNA of the CDR3: TGTGCCAGCAGCACCGCCCTTAGCTCCTACAATGAGCAGTTCTTC.

This clonotype was found many times. The chain carries TRBV7-3 and TRBJ2-1, with D possibly matching TRBD2 (5 bases). Germline values: CDR1 SGHTA, CDR2 FQGTGA. Trimming removed 2 bases at V and 10 bases at J, with 12 bases between. This CDR3 is built from 13 residues. CDR3 sequence: CASSLSVGNEQFF. CDR3 bases: TGTGCCAGCAGCTTATCCGTCGGGAACGAGCAGTTCTTC.

This clonotype appeared many times. V gene TRBV7-4 combines with J gene TRBJ2-7, with D maybe TRBD1 (7 bases). Deletions cut 5 bases from V and 5 bases from J, with 16 bases between. Germline lookup yields CDR1 SGHVT and CDR2 SQSDAQ. This CDR3 is 14 amino acids long. DNA for the CDR3: TGTGCCAGCAGCCACCAGGGGGGTCTGGACGAGCAGTACTTC. Protein: CASSHQGGLDEQYF. Supplemented by reference TRBV7-4 and TRBJ2-7, the full variable domain reads GAGVSQSPRYKVAKRGRDVALRCDSISGHVTLYWYRQTLGQGSEVLTYSQSDAQRDKSGRPSGRFSAERPERSVSTLKIQRTEQGDSAVYLCASSHQGGLDEQYFGPGTRLTVT.

V usage is TRBV6-6 and J usage is TRBJ2-1, with D hard to call. Germline values: CDR1 MNHNY, CDR2 SVGAGI (reference sequence). V gave up 6 bases and J gave up 4 bases, with 10 bases separating them. The CDR3 consists of 13 residues. The CDR3, as DNA: TGTGCCAGCAGCCGTAGGGTATACAATGAGCAGTTCTTC. It codes for CASSRRVYNEQFF.

For the CDR3, the DNA is TGTGCCAGCAGCGTAGCCCCAGCGACCTCCTACAATGAGCAGTTCTTC. Its protein product is CASSVAPATSYNEQFF. J is TRBJ2-1 and V is TRBV9; D gene unclear. Germline-derived CDR1 and CDR2 are SGDLS and YYNGEE. V gave up 0 bases and J gave up 0 bases, with 10 bases separating them. The CDR3 contains 16 residues.

The rearrangement joins TRBV3-1 to TRBJ1-2, with TRBD1 matching 8 bases. The CDR3 covers 15 residues. V shed 0 bases and J 1 base; nucleotides not matched to a gene: 1. CDR1 and CDR2 (germline): LGHDT, YNNKEL (reference sequence). CDR3 region: CASSQDRGHNYGYTF. Here the CDR3 DNA reads TGTGCCAGCAGCCAAGACAGGGGGCATAACTATGGCTACACCTTC.

Notes on this clonotype: This sequence may be a read error, since a much larger clone differs from it by one base. In DNA form, the CDR3 reads TGTGCCAGCACCCCCGGACAGGGACCCTACAATGAGCAGTCCTTC. It yields the protein CASTPGQGPYNEQSF. The V call is TRBV5-6, the J call TRBJ2-1, with 8 bases fitting TRBD1. The CDR3 loop spans 15 amino acids. Germline CDR1 reads SGHDT; CDR2 reads YYEEEE. Based on the CDR3 plus reference TRBV5-6 and TRBJ2-1, the full variable domain is DAGVTQSPTHLIKTRGQQVTLRCSPKSGHDTVSWYQQALGQGPQFIFQYYEEEERQRGNFPDRFSGHQFPNYSSELNVNALLLGDSALYLCASTPGQGPYNEQSFGPGTRLTVL.

This clonotype came up a few times. The chain employs TRBV19 and TRBJ1-3; D is uncertain. This CDR3 is built from 14 residues. CDR1 and CDR2 from the germline V gene are LNHDA and SQIVND (reference sequence). The V end was cut by 6 bases, the J end by 0 bases, with 9 bases between. The CDR3, as DNA: TGTGCCAGTAGGTCGGTTGACTCTGGAAACACCATATATTTT. Translating it yields CASRSVDSGNTIYF. The full variable domain, completed using reference TRBV19 and TRBJ1-3, is DGGITQSPKYLFRKEGQNVTLSCEQNLNHDAMYWYRQDPGQGLRLIYYSQIVNDFQKGDIAEGYSVSREKKESFPLTVTSAQKNPTAFYLCASRSVDSGNTIYFGEGSWLTVV.

In its sample, this clonotype was seen many times. The gene calls are TRBV7-2 and TRBJ2-3, with D tentatively TRBD2 (5 bases). This CDR3 comprises 17 residues. The V end lost 4 bases, the J end lost 2 bases, and 19 bases lay between the germline ends. CDR1 is SGHTA and CDR2 is FQGNSA in the germline V gene. The CDR3: CASSSPSTAVTTDTQYF. In nucleotides, the CDR3 is TGTGCCAGCAGCTCTCCGTCCACAGCGGTGACCACAGATACGCAGTATTTT.

This clonotype was found once. DNA for the CDR3: TGCGCCAGCAGCTCGCAGGTAGATACGCAGTATTTT. Translated: CASSSQVDTQYF. This chain links TRBV5-1 with TRBJ2-3; no reliable D call. The germline V and J ends were trimmed by 3 bases and 5 bases, with 7 bases remaining between them. This CDR3 contains 12 residues. The germline gives CDR1 SGHRS, CDR2 YFSETQ.

The chain uses TRBV6-4 and TRBJ2-3; 7 positions agree with TRBD2. V was clipped by 4 bases and J by 2 bases; unmatched bases: 3. The CDR3 extends over 14 amino acids. CDR1 is MRHNA, CDR2 SNTAGT, per germline. DNA of the CDR3: TGTGCCAGCAGTGTTGCGGGGGACACAGATACGCAGTATTTT. It is translated as CASSVAGDTDTQYF.

The CDR3 region is CASSKQAPAGEQYF. The CDR3 nucleotides read TGTGCCAGCAGCAAACAAGCCCCCGCGGGGGAGCAGTACTTC. The chain links TRBV12-3 or TRBV12-4 to TRBJ2-7; a possible D gene is TRBD2 (6 bases). Trimming stripped 6 bases from V and 7 bases from J, with 19 bases between. This CDR3 spans 14 amino acids.

This clonotype appeared a few times. V usage is TRBV19 and J usage is TRBJ1-2, with D possibly matching TRBD1 (5 bases). Germline V lookup: CDR1 LNHDA, CDR2 SQIVND (reference sequence). With 4 bases removed from V and 4 bases from J, the gap between germline ends came to 19 bases. The CDR3 has 16 amino acids. The CDR3 region has the DNA TGTGCCAGTAGTAACCAGATTGGGGGATTCTCCTATGGCTACACCTTC. This gives the protein CASSNQIGGFSYGYTF.

This clonotype has a handful of counts. The rearrangement links TRBV4-1 to TRBJ2-7; D is unresolved. The germline gives CDR1 MGHRA, CDR2 YSYEKL. This CDR3 has 16 amino acids. Trimming cost V 1 base and J 0 bases, with 13 bases left between them. This CDR3 is CASSQVSAVSSYEQYF. Here the CDR3 DNA reads TGCGCCAGCAGCCAAGTCAGTGCTGTCAGCTCCTACGAGCAGTACTTC.

The V gene is TRBV20-1, the J gene TRBJ1-3; a weak D match, TRBD1 (6 bases). This CDR3 comprises 14 residues. Germline-derived CDR1 and CDR2 are DFQATT and SNEGSKA (reference sequence). Between the trimmed V and J ends, which lost 3 bases and 2 bases, there was a span of 11 bases. The CDR3 spells CSASFRGTGNTIYF. The CDR3 DNA sequence: TGCAGTGCTAGTTTCAGGGGCACTGGAAACACCATATATTTT.

The V gene is TRBV7-6, the J gene TRBJ2-5, with 8 bases aligning to TRBD1. The germline V gene has CDR1 SGHVS and CDR2 FNYEAQ. The CDR3 spans 12 residues. V lost 5 bases to trimming and J lost 7 bases; unmatched junction nucleotides: 3. Here the CDR3 reads CASSQGQGTQYF. The DNA for the CDR3 is TGTGCCAGCAGCCAAGGACAGGGGACCCAGTACTTC.

This chain links TRBV6-7 with TRBJ1-1, with 7 bases aligning to TRBD1. TRBV6-7 is classed as an ORF, of uncertain function. This CDR3 has 16 residues. Trimming at V came to 2 bases and at J to 1 base, leaving 7 bases not matched to a gene. The CDR3 DNA follows: TGTGCCAGCAGTTACCCGAGGACAGGAGAGAACACTGAAGCTTTCTTT. Amino acid sequence: CASSYPRTGENTEAFF.

The chain is built from TRBV4-1 and TRBJ2-1; 7 nucleotides agree with TRBD2. J gave up 5 bases and V 0 bases, and 7 bases lay outside the gene matches. The CDR3 loop spans 16 amino acids. Germline V lookup: CDR1 MGHRA, CDR2 YSYEKL. CDR3 in DNA: TGCGCCAGCAGCCAAGAGGGGGGGATTTTCGACAATGAGCAGTTCTTC. It codes for CASSQEGGIFDNEQFF.

This clonotype was counted a single time. CDR3 protein: CASSDLGRGEKLFF. The CDR3 region has the DNA TGTGCCAGCAGTGACCTAGGGAGAGGTGAAAAACTGTTTTTT. The chain links TRBV2 to TRBJ1-4; D is ambiguous. Per the germline V gene, CDR1 is SNHLY and CDR2 is FYNNEI. V was cut by 3 bases and J by 7 bases, with 12 bases left in between. The CDR3 is 14 residues long.

In this sample, this clonotype turned up a few times. V usage is TRBV7-9 and J usage is TRBJ1-1, with TRBD1 matching 9 bases. The CDR3 covers 16 residues. The germline V gene has CDR1 SEHNR and CDR2 FQNEAQ (reference sequence). The junction had 5 bases not matched to a gene; V was cut back by 1 base and J by 2 bases. CDR3 in DNA: TGTGCCAGCAGCTTAGAACAGGGGGCGGGAAACACTGAAGCTTTCTTT. It specifies CASSLEQGAGNTEAFF.